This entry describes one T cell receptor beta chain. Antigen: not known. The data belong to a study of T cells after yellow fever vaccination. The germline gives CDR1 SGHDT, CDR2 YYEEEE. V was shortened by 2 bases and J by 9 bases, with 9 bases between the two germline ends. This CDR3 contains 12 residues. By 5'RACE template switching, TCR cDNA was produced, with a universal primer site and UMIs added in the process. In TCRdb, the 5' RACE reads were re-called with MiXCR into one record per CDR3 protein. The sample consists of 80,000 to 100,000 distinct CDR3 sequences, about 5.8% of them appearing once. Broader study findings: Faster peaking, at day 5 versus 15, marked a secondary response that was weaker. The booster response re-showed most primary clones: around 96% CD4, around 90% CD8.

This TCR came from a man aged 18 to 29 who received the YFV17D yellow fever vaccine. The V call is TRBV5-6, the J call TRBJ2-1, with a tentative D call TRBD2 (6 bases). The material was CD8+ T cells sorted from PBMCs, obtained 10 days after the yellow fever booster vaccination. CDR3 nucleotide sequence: TGTGCCAGCAGCTTAATAGCGGCTGAGCAGTTCTTC. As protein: CASSLIAAEQFF.